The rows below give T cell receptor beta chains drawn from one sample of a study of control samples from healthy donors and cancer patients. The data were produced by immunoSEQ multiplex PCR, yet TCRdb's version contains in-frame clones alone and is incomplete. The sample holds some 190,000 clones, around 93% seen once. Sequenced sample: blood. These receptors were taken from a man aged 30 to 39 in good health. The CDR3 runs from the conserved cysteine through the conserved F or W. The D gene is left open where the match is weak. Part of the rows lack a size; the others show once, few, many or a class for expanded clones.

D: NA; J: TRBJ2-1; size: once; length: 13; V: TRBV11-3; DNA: TGTGCCAGCAGCTTAGCTGCCGACAATGAGCAGTTCTTC; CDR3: CASSLAADNEQFF
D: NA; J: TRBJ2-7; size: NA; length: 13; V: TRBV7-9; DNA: TGTGCCAGCAGCACGGGACACCTTTACGAGCAGTACTTC; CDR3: CASSTGHLYEQYF
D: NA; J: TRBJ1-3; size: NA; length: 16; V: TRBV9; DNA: TGTGCCAGCAGCGTAGATTACAGGAGCTCTGGAAACACCATATATTTT; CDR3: CASSVDYRSSGNTIYF
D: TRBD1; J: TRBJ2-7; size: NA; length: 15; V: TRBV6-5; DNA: TGTGCCAGCAGTTACTCCCAGGGGGCATCCTACGAGCAGTACTTC; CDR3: CASSYSQGASYEQYF
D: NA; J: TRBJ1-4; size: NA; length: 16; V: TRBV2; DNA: TGTGCCAGCAGTGCGGATGGACTCCCCGAGGAGGAAAAACTGTTTTTT; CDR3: CASSADGLPEEEKLFF
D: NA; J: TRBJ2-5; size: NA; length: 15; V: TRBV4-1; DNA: TGCGCCAGCAGCCAAGAATATAGGGATGGGGAGACCCAGTACTTC; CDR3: CASSQEYRDGETQYF
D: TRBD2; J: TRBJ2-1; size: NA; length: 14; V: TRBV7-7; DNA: TGTGCCAGCAGCTTTCGGGGGGGCTTGGATGAGCAGTTCTTC; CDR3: CASSFRGGLDEQFF
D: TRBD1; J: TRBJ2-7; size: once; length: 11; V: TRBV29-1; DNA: TGCAGCGTTGACAGGGGGTACGAGCAGTACTTC; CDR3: CSVDRGYEQYF
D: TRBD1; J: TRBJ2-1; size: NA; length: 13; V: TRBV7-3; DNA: TGTGCCAGCAGCTTTGACAGGGGAAATGAGCAGTTCTTC; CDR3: CASSFDRGNEQFF
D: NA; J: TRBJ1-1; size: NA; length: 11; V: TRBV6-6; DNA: TGTGCCAGCAGTTACGTATCTGAAGCTTTCTTT; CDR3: CASSYVSEAFF
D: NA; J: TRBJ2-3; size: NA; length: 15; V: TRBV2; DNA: TGTGCCAGCAGTGCGGAGGGGGCCAGGGCAGATACGCAGTATTTT; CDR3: CASSAEGARADTQYF
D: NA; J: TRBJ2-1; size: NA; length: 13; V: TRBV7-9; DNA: TGTGCCAGCAGCTCGACGGCGCGGGATGAGCAGTTCTTC; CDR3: CASSSTARDEQFF
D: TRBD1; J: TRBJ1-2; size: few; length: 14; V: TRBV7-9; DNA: TGTGCCAGCAGCCGGGACAGGGAACACTATGGCTACACCTTC; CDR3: CASSRDREHYGYTF
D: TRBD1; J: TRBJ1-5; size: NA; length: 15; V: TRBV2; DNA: TGTGCCAGCAGCGCCGGGACAGGGGGTTTCCAGCCCCAGCATTTT; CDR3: CASSAGTGGFQPQHF
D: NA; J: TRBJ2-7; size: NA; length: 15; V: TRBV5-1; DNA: TGCGCCAGCAGCTGGGACGATCTGGGATATAGCGAGCAGTACTTC; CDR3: CASSWDDLGYSEQYF
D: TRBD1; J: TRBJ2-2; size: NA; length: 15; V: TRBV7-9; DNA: TGTGCCAGCAGCCCGGACAGGGACAGCACCGGGGAGCTGTTTTTT; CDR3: CASSPDRDSTGELFF
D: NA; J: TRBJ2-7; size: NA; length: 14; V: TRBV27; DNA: TGTGCCAGCAGTTTAAGACGGGGCCAGGGCGAGCAGTACTTC; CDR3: CASSLRRGQGEQYF
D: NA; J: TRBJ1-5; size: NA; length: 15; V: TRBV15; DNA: TGTGCCACCAGCAGAGATGGAGCCAGGAATCAGCCCCAGCATTTT; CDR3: CATSRDGARNQPQHF
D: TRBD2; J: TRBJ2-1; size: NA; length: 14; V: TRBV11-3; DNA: TGTGCCAGCAGCTTAACCGGGGGGGCCAAAGAGCAGTTCTTC; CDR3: CASSLTGGAKEQFF
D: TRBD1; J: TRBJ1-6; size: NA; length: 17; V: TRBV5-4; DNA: TGTGCCAGCAGCTTATGGGACAGGAGCTCCTATAATTCACCCCTCCACTTT; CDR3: CASSLWDRSSYNSPLHF
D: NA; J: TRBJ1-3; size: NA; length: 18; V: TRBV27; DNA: TGTGCCAGCAGCCCTGAGAGGGGACGAGCCCCAAGGAGAAACACCATATATTTT; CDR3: CASSPERGRAPRRNTIYF
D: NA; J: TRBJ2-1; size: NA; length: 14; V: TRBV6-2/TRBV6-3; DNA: TGTGCCAGCAGTCAGGGGGGGCTCTACAATGAGCAGTTCTTC; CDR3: CASSQGGLYNEQFF
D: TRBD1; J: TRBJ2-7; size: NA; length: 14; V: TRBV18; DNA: TGTGCCAGCTCACCGGGACAGGAGACATACGAGCAGTACTTC; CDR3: CASSPGQETYEQYF
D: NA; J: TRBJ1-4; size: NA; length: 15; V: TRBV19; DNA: TGTGCCAGTAGTATCGGAGGTTCAACTAATGAAAAACTGTTTTTT; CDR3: CASSIGGSTNEKLFF
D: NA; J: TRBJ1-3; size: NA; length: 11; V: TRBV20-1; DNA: TGCAGTGCTAGCTCTGGAAACACCATATATTTT; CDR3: CSASSGNTIYF
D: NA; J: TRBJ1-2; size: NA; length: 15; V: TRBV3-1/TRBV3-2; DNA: TGTGCCAGCAGCCTCAACTCGGGACGGGCCTATGGCTACACCTTC; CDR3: CASSLNSGRAYGYTF
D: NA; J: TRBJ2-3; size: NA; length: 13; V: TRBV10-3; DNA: TGTGCCATCAGTGAGCCCAGGGGAGATACGCAGTATTTT; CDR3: CAISEPRGDTQYF
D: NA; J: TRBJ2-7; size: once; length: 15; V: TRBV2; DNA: TGTGCCAGCAGTGGGGGAAATAGCGGACTCTACGAGCAGTACTTC; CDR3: CASSGGNSGLYEQYF
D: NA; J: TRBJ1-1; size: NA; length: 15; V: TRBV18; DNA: TGTGCCAGCTCACCGCAGGGTGGGAGCGACACTGAAGCTTTCTTT; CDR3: CASSPQGGSDTEAFF
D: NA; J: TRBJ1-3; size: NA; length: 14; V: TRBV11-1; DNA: TGTGCCAGCAGACTAGCGGGGGCTGGAAACACCATATATTTT; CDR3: CASRLAGAGNTIYF
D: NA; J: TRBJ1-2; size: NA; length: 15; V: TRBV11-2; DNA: TGTGCCAGCAGCCAATTGGGGGGACCTAACTATGGCTACACCTTC; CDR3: CASSQLGGPNYGYTF
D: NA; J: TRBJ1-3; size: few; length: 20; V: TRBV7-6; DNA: TGTGCCAGCAGCTTAATGGGATCGGGGGCCCAACCCCGCTCTGGAAACACCATATATTTT; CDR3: CASSLMGSGAQPRSGNTIYF
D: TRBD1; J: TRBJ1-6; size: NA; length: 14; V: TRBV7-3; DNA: TGTGCCAGCAGCCAGACAGGGAGAAATTCACCCCTCCACTTT; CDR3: CASSQTGRNSPLHF
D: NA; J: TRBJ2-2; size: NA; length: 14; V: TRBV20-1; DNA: TGCAGTGCTAGTATAGGGGGGAGGGCCGGGGAGCTGTTTTTT; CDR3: CSASIGGRAGELFF
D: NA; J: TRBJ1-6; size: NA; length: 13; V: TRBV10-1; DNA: TGCGCCAGCAGTGATAGCTCCGCGTCACCCCTCCACTTT; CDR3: CASSDSSASPLHF
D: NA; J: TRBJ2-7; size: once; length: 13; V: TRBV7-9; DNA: TGTGCCAGCAGCCCGGGACATTGGACCGAGCAGTACTTC; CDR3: CASSPGHWTEQYF
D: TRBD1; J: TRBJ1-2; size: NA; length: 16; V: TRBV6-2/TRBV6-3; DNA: TGTGCCAGCAGTAAACCGGGACAGTTCCTCTCCTATGGCTACACCTTC; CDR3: CASSKPGQFLSYGYTF
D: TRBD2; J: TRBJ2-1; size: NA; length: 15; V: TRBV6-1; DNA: TGTGCCAGCAGTGAGACTAGCGGGGTTTACAATGAGCAGTTCTTC; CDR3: CASSETSGVYNEQFF
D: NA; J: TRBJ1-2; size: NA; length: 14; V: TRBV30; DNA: TGTGCCTGGAGTCTCCCTCCTGCTAACTATGGCTACACCTTC; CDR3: CAWSLPPANYGYTF
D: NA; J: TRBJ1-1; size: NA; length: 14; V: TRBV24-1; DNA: TGTGCCACCAGTGCCCCAGGGGCGAACACTGAAGCTTTCTTT; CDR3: CATSAPGANTEAFF
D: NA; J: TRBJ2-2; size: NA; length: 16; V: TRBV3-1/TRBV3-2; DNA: TGTGCCAGCAGCCGGTTACAGGGTGTGTACACCGGGGAGCTGTTTTTT; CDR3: CASSRLQGVYTGELFF
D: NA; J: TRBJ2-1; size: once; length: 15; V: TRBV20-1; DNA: TGCAGTGCTAGTTTTGGACAACGCTCCTACAATGAGCAGTTCTTC; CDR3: CSASFGQRSYNEQFF
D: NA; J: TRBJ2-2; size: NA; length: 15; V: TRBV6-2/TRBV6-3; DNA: TGTGCCAGCAGTTACTCCCCAAGTTACACCGGGGAGCTGTTTTTT; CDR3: CASSYSPSYTGELFF
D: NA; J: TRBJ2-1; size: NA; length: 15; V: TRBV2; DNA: TGTGCCAGCAGTGAAGGGGGGGACGGTGGCGATGAGCAGTTCTTC; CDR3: CASSEGGDGGDEQFF
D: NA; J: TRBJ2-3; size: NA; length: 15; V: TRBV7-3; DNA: TGTGCCAGCAGCTTAATCGGGGGAGGCGGAGATACGCAGTATTTT; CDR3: CASSLIGGGGDTQYF
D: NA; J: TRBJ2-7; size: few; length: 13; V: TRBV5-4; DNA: TGTGCCAGCAGCTTGGACAAAATCTACGAGCAGTACTTC; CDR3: CASSLDKIYEQYF
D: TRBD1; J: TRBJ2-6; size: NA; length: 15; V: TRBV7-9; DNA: TGTGCCAGCAGCACAGGGGGGCCCGGGGCCAACGTCCTGACTTTC; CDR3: CASSTGGPGANVLTF
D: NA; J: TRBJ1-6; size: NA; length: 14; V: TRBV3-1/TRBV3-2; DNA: TGTGCCAGCAGCCAAGGAGTGAGAAATTCACCCCTCCACTTT; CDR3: CASSQGVRNSPLHF
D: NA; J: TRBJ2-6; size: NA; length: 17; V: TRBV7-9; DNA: TGTGCCAGCAGCGCACGGGGCGACCCGGTCGGGGCCAACGTCCTGACTTTC; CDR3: CASSARGDPVGANVLTF
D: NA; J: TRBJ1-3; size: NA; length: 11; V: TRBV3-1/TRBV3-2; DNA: TGTGCCAGCAGCCCGGTTTACACCATATATTTT; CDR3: CASSPVYTIYF
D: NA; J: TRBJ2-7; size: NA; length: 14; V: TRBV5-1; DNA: TGCGCCAGCAGCGGGGACGGACGGACGGGGGAGCAGTACTTC; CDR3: CASSGDGRTGEQYF
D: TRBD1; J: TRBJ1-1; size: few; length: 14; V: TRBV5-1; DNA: TGCGCCAGCAGCTCGGGACAGGGCTTTACTGAAGCTTTCTTT; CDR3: CASSSGQGFTEAFF
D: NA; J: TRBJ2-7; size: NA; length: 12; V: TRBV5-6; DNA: TGTGCCAGCAGCTCCGGGACGTTCGAGCAGTACTTC; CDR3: CASSSGTFEQYF
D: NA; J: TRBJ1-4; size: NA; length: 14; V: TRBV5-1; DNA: TGCGCCAGCAGCCCGGACAGCTCTCAGGAAAAACTGTTTTTT; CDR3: CASSPDSSQEKLFF
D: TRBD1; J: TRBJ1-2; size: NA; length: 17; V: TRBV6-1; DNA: TGTGCCAGCAGTGACCGGACAGGGGGCGCATCGGATTATGGCTACACCTTC; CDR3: CASSDRTGGASDYGYTF